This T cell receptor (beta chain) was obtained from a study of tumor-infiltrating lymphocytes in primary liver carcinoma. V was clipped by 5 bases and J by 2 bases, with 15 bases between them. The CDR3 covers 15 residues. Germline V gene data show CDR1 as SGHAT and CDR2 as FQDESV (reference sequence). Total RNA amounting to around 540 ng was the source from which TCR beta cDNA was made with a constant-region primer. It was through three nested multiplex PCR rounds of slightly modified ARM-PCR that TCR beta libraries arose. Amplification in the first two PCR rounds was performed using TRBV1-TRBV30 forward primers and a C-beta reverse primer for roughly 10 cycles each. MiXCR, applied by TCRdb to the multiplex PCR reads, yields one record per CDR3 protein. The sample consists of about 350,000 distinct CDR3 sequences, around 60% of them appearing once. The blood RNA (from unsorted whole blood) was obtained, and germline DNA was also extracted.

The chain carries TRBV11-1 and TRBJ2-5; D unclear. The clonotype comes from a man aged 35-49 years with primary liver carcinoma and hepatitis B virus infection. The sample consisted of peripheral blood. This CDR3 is CASSPILGGQETQYF. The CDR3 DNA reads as TGTGCCAGCAGCCCGATCCTAGGCGGACAAGAGACCCAGTACTTC.